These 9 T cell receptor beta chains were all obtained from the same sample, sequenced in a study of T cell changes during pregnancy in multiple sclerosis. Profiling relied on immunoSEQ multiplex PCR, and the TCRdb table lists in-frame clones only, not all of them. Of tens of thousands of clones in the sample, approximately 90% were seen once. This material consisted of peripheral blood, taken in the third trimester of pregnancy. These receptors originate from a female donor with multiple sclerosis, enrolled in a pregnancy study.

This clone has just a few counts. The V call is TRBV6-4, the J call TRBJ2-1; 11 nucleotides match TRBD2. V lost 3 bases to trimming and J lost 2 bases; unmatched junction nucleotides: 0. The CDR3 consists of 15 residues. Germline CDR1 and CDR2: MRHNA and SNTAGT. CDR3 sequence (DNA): TGTGCCAGCAGTGAACTAGCGGGAGCCTACAATGAGCAGTTCTTC. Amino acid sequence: CASSELAGAYNEQFF.

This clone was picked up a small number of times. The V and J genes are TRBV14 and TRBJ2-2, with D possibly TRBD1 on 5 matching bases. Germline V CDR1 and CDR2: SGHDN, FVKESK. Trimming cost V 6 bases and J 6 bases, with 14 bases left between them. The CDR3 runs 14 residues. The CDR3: CASRLNRRSGELFF. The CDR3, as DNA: TGTGCCAGCAGGCTGAACAGGCGGTCCGGGGAGCTGTTTTTT. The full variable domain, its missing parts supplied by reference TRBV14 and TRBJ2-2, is EAGVTQFPSHSVIEKGQTVTLRCDPISGHDNLYWYRRVMGKEIKFLLHFVKESKQDESGMPNNRFLAERTGGTYSTLKVQPAELEDSGVYFCASRLNRRSGELFFGEGSRLTVL.

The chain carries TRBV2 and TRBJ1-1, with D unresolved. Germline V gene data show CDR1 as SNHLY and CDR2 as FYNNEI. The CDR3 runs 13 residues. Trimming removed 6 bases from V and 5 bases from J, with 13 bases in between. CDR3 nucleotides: TGTGCCAGCAGCCCCGCCCTCGGGACTGAAGCTTTCTTT. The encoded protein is CASSPALGTEAFF. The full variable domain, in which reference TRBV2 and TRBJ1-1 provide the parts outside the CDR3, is EPEVTQTPSHQVTQMGQEVILRCVPISNHLYFYWYRQILGQKVEFLVSFYNNEISEKSEIFDDQFSVERPDGSNFTLKIRSTKLEDSAMYFCASSPALGTEAFFGQGTRLTVV.

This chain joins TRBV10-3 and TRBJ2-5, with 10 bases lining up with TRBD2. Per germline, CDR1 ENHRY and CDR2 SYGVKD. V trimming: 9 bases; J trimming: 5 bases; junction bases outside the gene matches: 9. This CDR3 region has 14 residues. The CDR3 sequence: CAIRLAGDEETQYF. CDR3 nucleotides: TGTGCCATTAGGCTAGCGGGAGACGAGGAGACCCAGTACTTC.

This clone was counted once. The CDR3 DNA reads as TGTGCCAGCAGCACCACTAGCGGGCCGCCTCGCGAGCAGTACTTC. Translated: CASSTTSGPPREQYF. The rearrangement links TRBV14 to TRBJ2-7, with 9 bases identical to TRBD2. CDR1 and CDR2 (germline): SGHDN, FVKESK. The CDR3 consists of 15 residues. The ends lost 5 bases at V and 6 bases at J; junction bases unmatched: 11.

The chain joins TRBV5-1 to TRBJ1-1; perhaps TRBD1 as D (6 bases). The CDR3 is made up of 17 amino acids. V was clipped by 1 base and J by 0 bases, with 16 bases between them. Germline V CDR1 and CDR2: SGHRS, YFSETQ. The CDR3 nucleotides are TGCGCCAGCAGCTTGCGACGATCCGGGACACTGAACACTGAAGCTTTCTTT. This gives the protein CASSLRRSGTLNTEAFF.

The CDR3 here is CASGASGGEDTQYF. DNA for the CDR3: TGTGCCAGCGGGGCTAGCGGGGGTGAGGATACGCAGTATTTT. The V call is TRBV6-1, the J call TRBJ2-3, with TRBD2 matching over 10 bases. CDR3 length: 14 amino acids. The V and J ends lost 8 bases and 6 bases, in that order; junction bases with no gene match: 8. Germline values: CDR1 MNHNS, CDR2 SASEGT.

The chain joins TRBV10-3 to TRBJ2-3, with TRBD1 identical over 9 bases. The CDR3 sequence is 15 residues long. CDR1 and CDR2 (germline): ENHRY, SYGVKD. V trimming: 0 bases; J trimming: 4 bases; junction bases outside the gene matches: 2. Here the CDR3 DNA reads TGTGCCATCAGTGAGTCGAGACAGGGGGCAGATACGCAGTATTTT. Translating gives CAISESRQGADTQYF.

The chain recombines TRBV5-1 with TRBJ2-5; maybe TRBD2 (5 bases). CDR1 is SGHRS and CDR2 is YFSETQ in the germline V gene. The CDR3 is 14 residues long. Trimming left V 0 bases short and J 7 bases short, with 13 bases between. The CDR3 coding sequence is TGCGCCAGCAGCTTGGAACGCGGGTTGGGGACCCAGTACTTC. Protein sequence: CASSLERGLGTQYF.